The sample holds many counts of the clone carrying this TCR beta chain. Its antigen is unknown. These data originate in a study of regulatory T cells in long-lasting Graves disease. Through Arm-PCR of CDR3 regions and iRepertoire HTBI primers, TCR beta libraries were built. TCRdb fed the multiplex PCR reads into MiXCR, producing one record per CDR3 protein. Among more than 300,000 distinct CDR3 sequences listed, about 16% were seen once. From germline, CDR1 is MNHNS and CDR2 SASEGT. V lost 5 bases to trimming and J lost 0 bases, with 11 bases between them. The CDR3 loop spans 14 amino acids. Time point of the sample: newly diagnosed GD, antithyroid drugs for less than 3 months. TCR sequences were obtained from RNA taken from PBMCs. Graves' disease diagnosis used American Thyroid Association guidelines. Study-wide findings and caveats: Not thyroid tissue but only peripheral blood was studied. Gene preferences differed: TRBV28, TRBJ1-2, TRBJ2-5 in persistent cases.

Sequences were derived from peripheral blood mononuclear cells (PBMCs), sampled at new diagnosis, from a patient treated with antithyroid drugs. The receptor comes from a female donor with Graves disease. The genes are TRBV6-1 and TRBJ2-7; no reliable D call. In DNA, the CDR3 is TGTGCCAGCAGTCTCGCCCTCAACTCCTACGAGCAGTACTTC. Translated, it gives CASSLALNSYEQYF.